Each of the 20 T cell receptor beta chains below was sequenced from the same sample in a study of OX40 agonist ivuxolimab in advanced cancers. TCRdb keeps only in-frame clones here, not all; method: immunoSEQ multiplex PCR. The sample has some 99,000 clones; roughly 95% are singletons. The material sequenced was CD4+ or CD8+ T cells sorted from blood, taken in a trial of the OX40 agonist ivuxolimab. Receptors were obtained from an adult with an advanced solid tumor such as melanoma, head and neck, liver or kidney cancer.

This rearrangement joins TRBV19 to TRBJ1-1, with D maybe TRBD1 (5 bases). From germline, CDR1 is LNHDA and CDR2 SQIVND (reference sequence). CDR3 length: 15 amino acids. V lost 3 bases, J lost 5 bases, and 16 bases lay in between. The CDR3 coding sequence is TGTGCCAGTAGTATTGGCGGGGGAACCTGGACTGAAGCTTTCTTT. It translates to CASSIGGGTWTEAFF.

The rearrangement links TRBV5-1 to TRBJ2-3, with unresolved D. CDR3 length: 14 amino acids. V was cut by 0 bases and J by 1 base, with 6 bases left in between. The germline CDR1 and CDR2 sequences are SGHRS and YFSETQ. CDR3 residues: CASSLDSRTDTQYF. CDR3 sequence (DNA): TGCGCCAGCAGCTTGGACAGCCGCACAGATACGCAGTATTTT.

The CDR3 loop reads CSVQGMNTEAFF. The DNA of the CDR3 is TGCAGCGTTCAAGGAATGAACACTGAAGCTTTCTTT. The chain couples TRBV29-1 to TRBJ1-1; D is unclear. V was trimmed by 5 bases and J by 0 bases, leaving 7 bases between them. Germline CDR1 is SQVTM and CDR2 is ANQGSEA. The CDR3 is made up of 12 amino acids.

The gene calls are TRBV15 and TRBJ2-7; TRBD1 matches at 8 bases. Germline CDR1 reads LNHNV; CDR2 reads YYDKDF (reference sequence). The CDR3 consists of 16 residues. V lost 1 base to trimming and J lost 6 bases; unmatched junction nucleotides: 11. CDR3 amino acids: CATSRGPGQVSGEQYF. CDR3 DNA sequence: TGTGCCACCAGCAGAGGGCCGGGACAGGTATCAGGCGAGCAGTACTTC.

The chain recombines TRBV4-1 with TRBJ1-3; no clear D gene. The germline CDR1 and CDR2 sequences are MGHRA and YSYEKL. With 1 base removed from V and 3 bases from J, the gap between germline ends came to 7 bases. The CDR3 totals 14 residues. CDR3 sequence: CASSQGHSGNTIYF. DNA for the CDR3: TGCGCCAGCAGCCAAGGACACAGTGGAAACACCATATATTTT.

This clone was seen only once. CDR3 coding DNA: TGCGCCAGCAGCCAAGCACCGGGACGGCAGAACACTGAAGCTTTCTTT. Amino acids: CASSQAPGRQNTEAFF. The chain employs TRBV4-1 and TRBJ1-1; TRBD1 is a possible D gene (5 bases). CDR3 size: 16 residues. Trimming stripped 1 base from V and 1 base from J, with 13 bases between. Germline values: CDR1 MGHRA, CDR2 YSYEKL.

V is TRBV5-1 and J is TRBJ1-6; D possibly corresponds to TRBD1 (5 bases). Trimming left V 1 base short and J 5 bases short, with 10 bases between. This CDR3 spans 15 amino acids. Per the germline V gene, CDR1 is SGHRS and CDR2 is YFSETQ. The DNA of the CDR3 is TGCGCCAGCAGCTTGAGGCTAGGGGATAATTCACCCCTCCACTTT. Protein sequence: CASSLRLGDNSPLHF.

The CDR3 DNA sequence: TGTGCCAGCAGTTTAATGGCGCTAGCGGGACGGGGCGGGGAGCTGTTTTTT. Translation: CASSLMALAGRGGELFF. The gene calls are TRBV27 and TRBJ2-2; 9 positions agree with TRBD2. The CDR3 totals 17 residues. With V trimmed by 2 bases and J by 7 bases, 11 bases remained unmatched. Germline CDR1 reads MNHEY; CDR2 reads SMNVEV (reference sequence).

This clone has just one count. The chain joins TRBV4-1 to TRBJ2-6; unclear D gene. Per germline, CDR1 MGHRA and CDR2 YSYEKL. V was pared by 0 bases and J by 4 bases, with 10 bases between. This CDR3 spans 16 amino acids. This CDR3 reads CASSQDKGSGANVLTF. The CDR3 DNA follows: TGCGCCAGCAGCCAAGATAAAGGTTCCGGGGCCAACGTCCTGACTTTC.

The chain carries TRBV19 and TRBJ2-2, with D perhaps TRBD2 (5 bases). V lost 2 bases to trimming and J lost 6 bases, with 10 bases between them. This CDR3 has 14 residues. Per the germline V gene, CDR1 is LNHDA and CDR2 is SQIVND (reference sequence). CDR3 residues: CASSITGVAGELFF. The CDR3 nucleotides read TGTGCCAGTAGTATAACCGGGGTGGCCGGGGAGCTGTTTTTT.

The chain couples TRBV27 to TRBJ1-5; TRBD1 might be the D (6 bases). The CDR3 extends over 16 amino acids. CDR1 is MNHEY and CDR2 is SMNVEV in the germline V gene (reference sequence). V was cut by 5 bases and J by 1 base, with 15 bases left in between. The DNA for the CDR3 is TGTGCCAGCAGTACGACAGGTTGGGGGAGCAATCAGCCCCAGCATTTT. This gives the protein CASSTTGWGSNQPQHF.

The V call is TRBV28, the J call TRBJ2-7; tentative D call: TRBD1 (6 bases). This CDR3 comprises 14 residues. Germline values: CDR1 MDHEN, CDR2 SYDVKM. The V end lost 5 bases, the J end lost 4 bases, and 15 bases lay between the germline ends. CDR3 region: CASSGQPAPYEQYF. CDR3 bases: TGTGCCAGCAGTGGACAGCCCGCCCCGTACGAGCAGTACTTC.

The chain carries TRBV5-1 and TRBJ1-6; 9 positions agree with TRBD1. CDR3 size: 15 residues. Germline V lookup: CDR1 SGHRS, CDR2 YFSETQ. The ends lost 4 bases at V and 7 bases at J; junction bases unmatched: 6. In DNA, the CDR3 is TGCGCCAGCAGCCCGGGACAGGGAAGGAATTCACCCCTCCACTTT. Protein: CASSPGQGRNSPLHF. Full variable domain (rest looked up from reference TRBV5-1 and TRBJ1-6): KAGVTQTPRYLIKTRGQQVTLSCSPISGHRSVSWYQQTPGQGLQFLFEYFSETQRNKGNFPGRFSGRQFSNSRSEMNVSTLELGDSALYLCASSPGQGRNSPLHFGNGTRLTVT.

This clone showed up just once. The CDR3 loop reads CASTGTGNTEAFF. The CDR3 coding sequence is TGCGCCAGTACCGGGACAGGGAACACTGAAGCTTTCTTT. This sequence joins TRBV5-1 and TRBJ1-1; 8 positions agree with TRBD1. The germline V gene has CDR1 SGHRS and CDR2 YFSETQ. The ends lost 8 bases at V and 1 base at J; junction bases unmatched: 4. There are 13 residues in the CDR3.

The chain joins TRBV4-3 to TRBJ2-3, with unresolved D. Germline CDR1 is LGHNA and CDR2 is YSLEER. The CDR3 is 16 amino acids. V dropped 1 base and J dropped 2 bases, with 13 bases sitting between them. The CDR3 here is CASSQANMGFTDTQYF. The CDR3 bases are TGCGCCAGCAGCCAAGCCAATATGGGCTTCACAGATACGCAGTATTTT.

This chain uses TRBV7-9 with TRBJ1-5; TRBD1 might be the D (6 bases). V gave up 5 bases and J gave up 1 base, with 15 bases separating them. CDR3 size: 16 residues. CDR1 is SEHNR and CDR2 is FQNEAQ in the germline V gene (reference sequence). The CDR3 loop reads CASSRGGSDSNQPQHF. Written as DNA, the CDR3 is TGTGCCAGCAGCCGAGGGGGATCGGACAGCAATCAGCCCCAGCATTTT.

The chain recombines TRBV30 with TRBJ1-3; unclear D gene. Germline loops: CDR1 GTSNPN, CDR2 SVGIG (reference sequence). CDR3 length: 12 amino acids. Trimming cost V 4 bases and J 1 base, with 5 bases left between them. Here the CDR3 reads CAWMGSGNTIYF. Written as DNA, the CDR3 is TGTGCCTGGATGGGGTCTGGAAACACCATATATTTT.

The V gene is TRBV19, the J gene TRBJ1-6; 9 bases are a match to TRBD1. Germline loops: CDR1 LNHDA, CDR2 SQIVND (reference sequence). Losses at the gene ends were 3 bases for V and 10 bases for J; bases not matched to a gene: 4. This CDR3 has 14 residues. In DNA form, the CDR3 reads TGTGCCAGTAGTATGAGGACAGGGGTGTCACCCCTCCACTTT. Protein: CASSMRTGVSPLHF.

This chain joins TRBV7-9 and TRBJ1-3, with a weak D call TRBD1 (5 bases). The germline gives CDR1 SEHNR, CDR2 FQNEAQ (reference sequence). The CDR3 has 14 residues. Deletions cut 5 bases from V and 2 bases from J, with 10 bases between. CDR3 sequence: CASSAGRTGNTIYF. CDR3 nucleotides: TGTGCCAGCAGCGCAGGGAGGACTGGAAACACCATATATTTT.

J is TRBJ1-5 and V is TRBV18, with a tentative D call TRBD1 (6 bases). Trimming took off 3 bases at V and 2 bases at J, with 14 bases between the two ends. CDR3 length: 16 residues. The germline V gene has CDR1 KGHSH and CDR2 LQKENI. The CDR3 nucleotides read TGTGCCAGCTCACCCGCGGGGGCCGGGGGCAATCAGCCCCAGCATTTT. Protein: CASSPAGAGGNQPQHF.